The clone carrying this T cell receptor (beta chain) was seen only a few times. What it binds is not known. The entry originates in a study of Graves' ophthalmopathy and Graves' hyperthyroidism. About the research overall: No ophthalmopathy within 18 months of follow-up signified stable hyperthyroidism. Study-level results: Separation of ophthalmopathy from stable hyperthyroidism was achieved by a 13-signature model, at around 90% sensitivity and 70% to 82% specificity.

TCR beta CDR3 regions were amplified from RNA transcripts. Following a first-round RT-PCR that used HTBI primers, a second-round multiplex PCR was carried out. TCRdb redid the calling of the multiplex PCR reads with MiXCR, one entry per CDR3 protein. The sample shows around 1.1 million distinct CDR3 sequences, 36% of them seen only once. The germline V gene has CDR1 MNHEY and CDR2 SVGAGI. The V end lost 5 bases, the J end lost 2 bases, and 12 bases lay between the germline ends. This CDR3 spans 15 amino acids. The chain has TRBV6-5 and TRBJ2-2; the D gene is possibly TRBD1 (5 bases). The receptor was derived from an adult man with Graves' hyperthyroidism. Source material: peripheral blood or thyroid tissue (not recorded which). In nucleotides, the CDR3 is TGTGCCAGCAGTGGACCGACAGACAACACCGGGGAGCTGTTTTTT. It translates to CASSGPTDNTGELFF.